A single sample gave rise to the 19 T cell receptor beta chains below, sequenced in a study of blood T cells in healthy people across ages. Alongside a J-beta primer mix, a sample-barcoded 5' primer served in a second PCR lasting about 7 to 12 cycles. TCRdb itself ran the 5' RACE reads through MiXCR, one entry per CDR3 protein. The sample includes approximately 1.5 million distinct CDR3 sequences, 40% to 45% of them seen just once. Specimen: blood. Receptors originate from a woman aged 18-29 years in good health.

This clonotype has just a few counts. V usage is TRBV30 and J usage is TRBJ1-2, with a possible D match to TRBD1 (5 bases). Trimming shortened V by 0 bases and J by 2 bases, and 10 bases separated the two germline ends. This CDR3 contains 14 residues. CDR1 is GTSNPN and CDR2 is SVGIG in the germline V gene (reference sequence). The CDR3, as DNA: TGTGCCTGGAGTGTAGGGGTGGTAAACTATGGCTACACCTTC. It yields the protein CAWSVGVVNYGYTF.

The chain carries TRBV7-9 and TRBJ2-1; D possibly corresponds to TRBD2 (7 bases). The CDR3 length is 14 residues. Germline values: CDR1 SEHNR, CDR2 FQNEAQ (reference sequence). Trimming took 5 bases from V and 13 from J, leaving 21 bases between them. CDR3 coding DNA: TGTGCCAGCAGCCTAACCCCCTCGGGGGGCAACCAGTTCTTC. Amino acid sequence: CASSLTPSGGNQFF.

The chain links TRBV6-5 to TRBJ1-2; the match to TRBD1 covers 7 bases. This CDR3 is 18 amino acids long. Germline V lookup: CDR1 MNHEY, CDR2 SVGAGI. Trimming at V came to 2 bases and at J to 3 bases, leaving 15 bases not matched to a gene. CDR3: CASSYPRDRAISDYGYTF. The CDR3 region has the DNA TGTGCCAGCAGTTACCCGAGGGACAGAGCCATCTCTGACTATGGCTACACCTTC.

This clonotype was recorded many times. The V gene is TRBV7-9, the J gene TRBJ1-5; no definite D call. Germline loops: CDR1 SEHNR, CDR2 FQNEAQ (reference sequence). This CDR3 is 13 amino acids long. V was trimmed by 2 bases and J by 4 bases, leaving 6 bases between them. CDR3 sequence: CASSLQINQPQHF. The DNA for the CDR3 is TGTGCCAGCAGCTTACAGATTAATCAGCCCCAGCATTTT.

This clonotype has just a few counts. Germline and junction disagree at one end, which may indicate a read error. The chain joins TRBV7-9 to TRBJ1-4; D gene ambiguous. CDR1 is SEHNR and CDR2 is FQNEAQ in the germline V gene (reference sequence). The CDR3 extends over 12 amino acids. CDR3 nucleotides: TGTGCCGGCAGCTCCCCCAGTGAAAAACTGTTTTTT. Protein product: CAGSSPSEKLFF.

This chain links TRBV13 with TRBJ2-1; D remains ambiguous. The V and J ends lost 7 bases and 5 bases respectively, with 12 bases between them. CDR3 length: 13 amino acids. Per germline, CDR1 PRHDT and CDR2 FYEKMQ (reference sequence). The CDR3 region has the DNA TGTGCCAGCACCAATCAACCCAACAATGAGCAGTTCTTC. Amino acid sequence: CASTNQPNNEQFF.

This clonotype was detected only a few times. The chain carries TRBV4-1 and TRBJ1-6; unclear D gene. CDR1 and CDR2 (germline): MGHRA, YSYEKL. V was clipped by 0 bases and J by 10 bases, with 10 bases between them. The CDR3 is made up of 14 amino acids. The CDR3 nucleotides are TGCGCCAGCAGCCAAGAGTATGGAAACTCACCCCTCCACTTT. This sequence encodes CASSQEYGNSPLHF.

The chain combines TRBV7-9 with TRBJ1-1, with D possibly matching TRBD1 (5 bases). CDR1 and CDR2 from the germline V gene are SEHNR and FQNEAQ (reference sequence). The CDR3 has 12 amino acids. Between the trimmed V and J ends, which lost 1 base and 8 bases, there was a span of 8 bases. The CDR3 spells CASSLEAGEAFF. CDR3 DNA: TGTGCCAGCAGCTTAGAGGCAGGGGAAGCTTTCTTT. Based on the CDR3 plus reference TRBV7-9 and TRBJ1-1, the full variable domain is DTGVSQNPRHKITKRGQNVTFRCDPISEHNRLYWYRQTLGQGPEFLTYFQNEAQLEKSRLLSDRFSAERPKGSFSTLEIQRTEQGDSAMYLCASSLEAGEAFFGQGTRLTVV.

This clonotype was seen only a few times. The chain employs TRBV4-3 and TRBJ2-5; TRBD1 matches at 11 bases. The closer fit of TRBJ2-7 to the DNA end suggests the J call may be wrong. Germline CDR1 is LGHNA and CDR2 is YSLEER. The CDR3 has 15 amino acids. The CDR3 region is CASSPVIGQGAEQYF. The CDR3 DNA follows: TGCGCCAGCAGCCCCGTTATAGGACAGGGGGCCGAGCAGTACTTC.

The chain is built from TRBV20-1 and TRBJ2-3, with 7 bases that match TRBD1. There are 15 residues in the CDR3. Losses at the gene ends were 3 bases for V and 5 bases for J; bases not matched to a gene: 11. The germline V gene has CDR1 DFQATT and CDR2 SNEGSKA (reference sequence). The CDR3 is CSASDPTGPGDTQYF. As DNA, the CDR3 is TGCAGTGCTAGCGACCCGACAGGGCCAGGAGATACGCAGTATTTT.

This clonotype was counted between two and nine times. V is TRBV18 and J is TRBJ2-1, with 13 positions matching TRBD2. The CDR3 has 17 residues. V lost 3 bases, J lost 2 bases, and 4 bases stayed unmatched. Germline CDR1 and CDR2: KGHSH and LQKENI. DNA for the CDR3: TGTGCCAGCTCACCTTTTGGGACTAGCGGGGCCTACAATGAGCAGTTCTTC. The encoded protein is CASSPFGTSGAYNEQFF.

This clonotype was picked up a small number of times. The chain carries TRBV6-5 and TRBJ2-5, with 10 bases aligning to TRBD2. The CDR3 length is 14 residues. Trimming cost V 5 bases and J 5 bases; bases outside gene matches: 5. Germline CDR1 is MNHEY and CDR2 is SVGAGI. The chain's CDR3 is CASSTHSGRETQYF. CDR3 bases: TGTGCCAGCAGTACCCATAGCGGGAGGGAGACCCAGTACTTC.

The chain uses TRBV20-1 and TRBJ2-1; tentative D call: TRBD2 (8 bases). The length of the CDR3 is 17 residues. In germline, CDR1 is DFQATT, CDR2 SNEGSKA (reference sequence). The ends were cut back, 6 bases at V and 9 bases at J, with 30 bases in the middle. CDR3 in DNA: TGCAGTGCCAGGGGGATAGGAGCGGGAGTAGGGGGAGGTGAGCAGTTCTTC. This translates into CSARGIGAGVGGGEQFF.

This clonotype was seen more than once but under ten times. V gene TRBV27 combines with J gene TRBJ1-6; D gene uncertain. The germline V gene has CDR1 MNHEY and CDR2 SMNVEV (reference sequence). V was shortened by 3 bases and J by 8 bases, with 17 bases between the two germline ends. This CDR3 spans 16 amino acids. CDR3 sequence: CASSFGRAVMDSPLHF. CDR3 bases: TGTGCCAGCAGTTTCGGGAGGGCCGTCATGGATTCACCCCTCCACTTT.

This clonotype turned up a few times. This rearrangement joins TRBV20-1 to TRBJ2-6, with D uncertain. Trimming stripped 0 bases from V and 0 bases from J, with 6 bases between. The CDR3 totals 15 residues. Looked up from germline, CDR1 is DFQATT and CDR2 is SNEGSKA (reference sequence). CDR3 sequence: CSARDWSSGANVLTF. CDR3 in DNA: TGCAGTGCTAGAGATTGGAGCTCTGGGGCCAACGTCCTGACTTTC.

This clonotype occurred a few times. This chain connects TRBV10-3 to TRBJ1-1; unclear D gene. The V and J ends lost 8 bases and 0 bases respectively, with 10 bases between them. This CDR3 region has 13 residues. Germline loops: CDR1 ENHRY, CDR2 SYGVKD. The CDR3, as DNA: TGTGCCATCGGGGAGGAGATGAACACTGAAGCTTTCTTT. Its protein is CAIGEEMNTEAFF.

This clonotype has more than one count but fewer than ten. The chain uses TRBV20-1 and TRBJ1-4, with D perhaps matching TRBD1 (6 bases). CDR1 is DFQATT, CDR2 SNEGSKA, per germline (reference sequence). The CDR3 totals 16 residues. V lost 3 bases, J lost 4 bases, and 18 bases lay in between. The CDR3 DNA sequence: TGCAGTGCTAGGGGAATACAGGGATCTAGTAATGAAAAACTGTTTTTT. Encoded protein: CSARGIQGSSNEKLFF.

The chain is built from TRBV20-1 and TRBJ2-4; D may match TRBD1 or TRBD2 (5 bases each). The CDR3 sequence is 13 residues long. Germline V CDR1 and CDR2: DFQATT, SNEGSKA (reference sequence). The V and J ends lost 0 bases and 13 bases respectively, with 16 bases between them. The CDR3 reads CSARDLGVDEQYF. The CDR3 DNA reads TGCAGTGCTAGAGATTTGGGGGTAGATGAGCAGTACTTC.

The CDR3 bases are TGTGCTAGTGGTTTTTCAGGGCTGGGCAATCAGCCCCAGCATTTT. Encoded protein: CASGFSGLGNQPQHF. The V and J genes are TRBV12-5 and TRBJ1-5; maybe TRBD1 (5 bases). The CDR3 is made up of 15 amino acids. V was pared by 3 bases and J by 2 bases, with 11 bases between. CDR1 and CDR2 (germline): LGHNT, FRNRAP.